This T cell receptor beta chain was documented in a study of blood T cell repertoires in COVID-19. In the study overall: The United States, Italy and Spain were the sources of the acute and convalescent COVID-19 samples.

The V and J ends lost 11 bases and 0 bases, in that order; junction bases with no gene match: 5. CDR3 size: 13 residues. Germline V CDR1 and CDR2: ENHRY, SYGVKD. The data were produced by immunoSEQ multiplex PCR, yet TCRdb's version contains in-frame clones alone and is incomplete. The profile covers more than 250,000 clones, with about 92% appearing a single time and approximately 17% taken by the ten largest. The receptor's source is a woman aged 25 to 39 who had recovered from COVID-19. The chain joins TRBV10-3 to TRBJ1-1; 8 nucleotides align to TRBD1. The source material was PBMCs or T cells enriched from blood (not recorded which). In DNA, the CDR3 is TGTGCCGCCAGGACAGGGATGAACACTGAAGCTTTCTTT. This sequence encodes CAARTGMNTEAFF.